This passage covers 22 T cell receptor beta chains from one sample sequenced in a study of OX40 agonist ivuxolimab in advanced cancers. The library was produced with the immunoSEQ multiplex PCR assay. TCRdb limited this immuneACCESS table to in-frame rearrangements with V and J called. A share of clones is missing; checked studies link under half to unresolved V genes, and the rest is unexplained. This sample lists about 17,000 clones; approximately 82% were detected once. Around an eighth of the sample is held by the ten biggest clonotypes. Sequenced material: CD4+ or CD8+ T cells sorted from blood, taken in a trial of the OX40 agonist ivuxolimab. All receptors derive from an adult with an advanced solid tumor such as melanoma, head and neck, liver or kidney cancer.

This sequence joins TRBV7-3 and TRBJ2-1; D remains unclear. V lost 6 bases and J lost 6, with 15 bases in between. Germline-derived CDR1 and CDR2 are SGHTA and FQGTGA. The CDR3 covers 14 residues. CDR3 DNA: TGTGCCAGCAGTACGGAATCTTGGGGCAATGAGCAGTTCTTC. Encoded protein: CASSTESWGNEQFF.

V usage is TRBV21-1 and J usage is TRBJ1-5. TRBV21-1 is marked as a pseudogene. This CDR3 has 15 residues. The CDR3: CASSGRNLYNQPQHF. The CDR3 DNA follows: TGTGCCAGCAGCGGACGTAACCTCTACAATCAGCCCCAGCATTTT.

The genes are TRBV18 and TRBJ2-2; TRBD1 matches at 12 bases. The V gene end was trimmed by 5 bases and the J gene end by 7 bases; junction bases not matched to a gene: 11. Germline assignment: CDR1 KGHSH and CDR2 LQKENI. The CDR3 consists of 17 residues. The CDR3 coding sequence is TGTGCCAGCTCAGCCACCAGGGACAGGGGGCGCGGCGGGGAGCTGTTTTTT. Its translation: CASSATRDRGRGGELFF.

The chain recombines TRBV6-1 with TRBJ2-7; D perhaps matches TRBD1 (6 bases). V was cut by 8 bases and J by 3 bases, with 14 bases left in between. The CDR3 consists of 13 residues. Looked up from germline, CDR1 is MNHNS and CDR2 is SASEGT. The CDR3 DNA follows: TGTGCCAGCGGACCGGGACACCTCTACGAGCAGTACTTC. It translates to CASGPGHLYEQYF.

This clone was detected a few times. The chain combines TRBV7-2 with TRBJ2-1; the D is unclear. CDR3 length: 12 amino acids. V was shortened by 1 base and J by 10 bases, with 8 bases between the two germline ends. In germline, CDR1 is SGHTA, CDR2 FQGNSA. CDR3: CASSLEYLEQFF. The DNA for the CDR3 is TGTGCCAGCAGCTTAGAATATTTGGAGCAGTTCTTC.

The rearrangement joins TRBV9 to TRBJ2-1; D ambiguous. Between the trimmed V and J ends, which lost 3 bases and 7 bases, there was a span of 5 bases. Germline lookup yields CDR1 SGDLS and CDR2 YYNGEE. This CDR3 is 11 amino acids long. CDR3 residues: CASSGENEQFF. The CDR3 DNA is TGTGCCAGCAGCGGCGAAAATGAGCAGTTCTTC.

The V and J genes are TRBV27 and TRBJ2-1; 9 nucleotides agree with TRBD2. The V segment lost 4 bases and the J segment 9 bases; nucleotides outside the gene matches: 10. This CDR3 comprises 15 residues. Germline CDR1 is MNHEY and CDR2 is SMNVEV (reference sequence). CDR3 protein: CASSWGGGAGGEQFF. The DNA of the CDR3 is TGTGCCAGCAGTTGGGGGGGTGGAGCGGGAGGTGAGCAGTTCTTC.

This chain connects TRBV29-1 to TRBJ2-7; 8 bases map to TRBD2. CDR3 length equals 16 residues. Germline V CDR1 and CDR2: SQVTM, ANQGSEA. Trimming cost V 4 bases and J 3 bases; bases outside gene matches: 14. Written as DNA, the CDR3 is TGCAGCGTTGTGGGGGGCGGGGGGACTTCGGGCTACGAGCAGTACTTC. It codes for CSVVGGGGTSGYEQYF.

The chain recombines TRBV7-4 with TRBJ1-2; the match to TRBD1 covers 8 bases. The length of the CDR3 is 18 residues. J gave up 0 bases and V 5 bases, and 14 bases lay outside the gene matches. CDR1 SGHVT and CDR2 SQSDAQ come from the germline V gene. The CDR3 DNA sequence: TGTGCCAGCAGCCAAGCGGCGGGGACAGGAGCCTCTAACTATGGCTACACCTTC. It encodes CASSQAAGTGASNYGYTF.

This chain uses TRBV27 with TRBJ2-1; 9 bases agree with TRBD2. Germline assignment: CDR1 MNHEY and CDR2 SMNVEV (reference sequence). The V segment lost 5 bases and the J segment 4 bases; nucleotides outside the gene matches: 6. The CDR3 has 15 residues. The chain's CDR3 is CASSGSGSGYNEQFF. In DNA, the CDR3 is TGTGCCAGCAGTGGTAGCGGGAGTGGATACAATGAGCAGTTCTTC.

The chain employs TRBV6-1 and TRBJ2-2; the D gene is possibly TRBD1 (6 bases). CDR1 MNHNS and CDR2 SASEGT come from the germline V gene. The CDR3 totals 15 residues. The germline V and J ends were trimmed by 0 bases and 3 bases, with 8 bases remaining between them. This chain's CDR3 is CASSEAGTHTGELFF. The CDR3 region has the DNA TGTGCCAGCAGTGAAGCGGGGACACACACCGGGGAGCTGTTTTTT.

CDR3 residues: CASSWGNTEAFF. Here the CDR3 DNA reads TGTGCCAGCAGCTGGGGAAACACTGAAGCTTTCTTT. This chain links TRBV11-3 with TRBJ1-1, with unresolved D. CDR3 length equals 12 residues. V was trimmed by 4 bases and J by 2 bases, leaving 5 bases between them. The germline gives CDR1 SGHNT, CDR2 YENEEA.

The gene calls are TRBV7-2 and TRBJ2-1, with TRBD1 identical over 7 bases. The CDR3 is 16 amino acids. V lost 5 bases, J lost 3 bases, and 10 bases stayed unmatched. The germline gives CDR1 SGHTA, CDR2 FQGNSA. CDR3 coding DNA: TGTGCCAGCAGCCCCAGACAGGGTAGAAACTACAATGAGCAGTTCTTC. Translated, it gives CASSPRQGRNYNEQFF. Variable domain in full (rest from reference TRBV7-2 and TRBJ2-1): GAGVSQSPSNKVTEKGKDVELRCDPISGHTALYWYRQSLGQGLEFLIYFQGNSAPDKSGLPSDRFSAERTGGSVSTLTIQRTQQEDSAVYLCASSPRQGRNYNEQFFGPGTRLTVL.

The chain has TRBV28 and TRBJ2-7; the D gene is possibly TRBD1 (6 bases). With 2 bases removed from V and 0 bases from J, the gap between germline ends came to 11 bases. The CDR3 extends over 15 amino acids. CDR1 is MDHEN and CDR2 is SYDVKM in the germline V gene. CDR3 nucleotides: TGTGCCAGCAGTTTAGCCAGGGGCCTCTCCTACGAGCAGTACTTC. This gives the protein CASSLARGLSYEQYF.

This clone occurred once. The gene calls are TRBV13 and TRBJ1-6; D might be TRBD1 (5 bases). In germline, CDR1 is PRHDT, CDR2 FYEKMQ (reference sequence). This CDR3 contains 14 residues. V lost 4 bases and J 7 bases, leaving 11 bases between the germline ends. In DNA, the CDR3 is TGTGCCAGCAGCTCCCGGGACGAAAATTCACCCCTCCACTTT. It yields the protein CASSSRDENSPLHF.

This clone was recorded a few times. This chain uses TRBV7-9 with TRBJ2-3; tentative D call: TRBD2 (5 bases). The ends were cut back, 8 bases at V and 3 bases at J, with 9 bases in the middle. The CDR3 length is 12 residues. Germline V gene data show CDR1 as SEHNR and CDR2 as FQNEAQ (reference sequence). CDR3 in DNA: TGTGCCAGCCGGACTCTTACAGATACGCAGTATTTT. It encodes CASRTLTDTQYF.

About this clone itself: A much more abundant neighbour one base away suggests this may be a read error. This chain joins TRBV7-9 and TRBJ2-7, with a tentative D call TRBD1 (6 bases). From germline, CDR1 is SEHNR and CDR2 FQNEAQ (reference sequence). CDR3 size: 13 residues. The germline V and J ends were trimmed by 4 bases and 3 bases, with 10 bases remaining between them. The chain's CDR3 is CASSSTGFYEQYF. The CDR3 DNA is TGTGCCAGCAGCTCAACAGGGTTCTACGAGCAGTACTTC.

The sample holds a few counts of this clone. This chain uses TRBV27 with TRBJ2-1; D unclear. The CDR3 is 15 amino acids. Germline V gene sequence: CDR1 MNHEY, CDR2 SMNVEV (reference sequence). Trimming left V 3 bases short and J 5 bases short, with 14 bases between. CDR3 protein: CASSFIPNRDNEQFF. In nucleotides, the CDR3 is TGTGCCAGCAGTTTCATCCCCAATAGGGACAATGAGCAGTTCTTC.

The chain employs TRBV5-6 and TRBJ2-4; possibly TRBD2 for D (6 bases). Looked up from germline, CDR1 is SGHDT and CDR2 is YYEEEE. This CDR3 contains 18 residues. The V and J ends lost 4 bases and 0 bases respectively, with 20 bases between them. Written as DNA, the CDR3 is TGTGCCAGCAGCCCACCACGCCGGGAGTATCAAGCCAAAAACATTCAGTACTTC. Translated: CASSPPRREYQAKNIQYF.

The chain has TRBV9 and TRBJ2-7; 10 bases align to TRBD2. This CDR3 region has 15 residues. Per the germline V gene, CDR1 is SGDLS and CDR2 is YYNGEE. The ends lost 5 bases at V and 3 bases at J; junction bases unmatched: 8. The CDR3 DNA is TGTGCCAGCAGTCCCGGGACTAGCGCCAACTACGAGCAGTACTTC. Protein: CASSPGTSANYEQYF.

V gene TRBV6-1 combines with J gene TRBJ2-1, with TRBD1 matching over 7 bases. Germline lookup yields CDR1 MNHNS and CDR2 SASEGT. The junction had 3 bases not matched to a gene; V was cut back by 6 bases and J by 7 bases. There are 12 residues in the CDR3. The CDR3 coding sequence is TGTGCCAGCAGCCAGACAGGGAATGAGCAGTTCTTC. Translating it yields CASSQTGNEQFF.

This sequence joins TRBV30 and TRBJ2-1; the match to TRBD2 covers 11 bases. The CDR3 length is 14 residues. Losses at the gene ends were 1 base for V and 8 bases for J; bases not matched to a gene: 4. Germline V gene data show CDR1 as GTSNPN and CDR2 as SVGIG (reference sequence). CDR3: CAWSALAGDYEQFF. DNA of the CDR3: TGTGCCTGGAGTGCACTAGCGGGAGACTATGAGCAGTTCTTC.